This T cell receptor beta chain was identified during a study of T-cell memory formation after mild COVID-19. Overall study context: Largely, the TCR clusters proved donor specific. General study results and limits: Contracting clones from day 15 to 85 had balanced CD4/CD8; later expanders favoured CD4+. The study found contracting CD4+ clones mainly in CM and EM and contracting CD8+ clones in EMRA.

The CDR3 is 15 amino acids. V shed 5 bases and J shed 2 bases, with 15 bases lying between them. Germline CDR1 SGHTA, CDR2 FQGNSA. MiXCR, run by TCRdb on the 5' RACE reads, gives a single entry per CDR3 protein. The sample contains approximately 250,000 distinct CDR3 sequences, over 15% of which appear only once. This clonotype was counted a few times. Antigen specificity is unknown. The sequence was obtained from a young man who had mild COVID-19 (a few samples of this study predate the infection). Cell type and time point are not known. The genes are TRBV7-2 and TRBJ1-2; D unresolved. The sample was PBMCs or a T cell subset sorted from them (not recorded which). The CDR3 spells CASSDYHIRNYGYTF. Here the CDR3 DNA reads TGTGCCAGCAGCGACTACCACATTCGGAACTATGGCTACACCTTC.